This T cell receptor beta chain was found in a study of Ad26.COV2.S vaccination and SARS-CoV-2 variants. About the study: A COV1001 Ad26.COV2.S trial-arm participant provided the sample. Doses of Ad26.COV2.S were injected into muscle once or twice, 56 days apart. Study observations and caveats: Possible underestimation of total T cell responses by the TCR breadth and depth analyses was noted.

The protocol was immunoSEQ multiplex PCR, while the TCRdb copy is restricted to in-frame clones and leaves out a portion. The repertoire has around 250,000 clones, about 83% of them found once; the top ten carry approximately 3%. CDR3 size: 15 residues. Trimming stripped 4 bases from V and 5 bases from J, with 17 bases between. Germline V gene sequence: CDR1 SGHTA, CDR2 FQGTGA. Treatment noted: over 15 received Ad26.COV2.S at low or high dose, single or two shots; roughly five received placebo; per-sample allocation not given. Day 63 after the first injection of vaccine or placebo was the sampling time. About this clone itself: Its specificity is not known.

The chain uses TRBV7-3 and TRBJ2-5; D may correspond to TRBD1 or TRBD2 (5 bases each). This receptor was identified in a person between 18 and 65 years old who received the Ad26.COV2.S COVID-19 vaccine or a placebo. The source was peripheral blood, collected in a trial of Ad26.COV2.S vaccine versus placebo. CDR3 DNA: TGTGCCAGCAGCTATCAACCGGGACCGGAGGAGACCCAGTACTTC. Amino acids: CASSYQPGPEETQYF.